This record concerns one T cell receptor beta chain sequence. This record comes from a study of shared T cell receptors in the human thymus. Sequencing was performed with immunoSEQ multiplex PCR; in TCRdb, only in-frame clones are kept and a portion is missing. Here the sample spans about 380,000 clones, around 93% being singletons. In germline, CDR1 is SGHTA, CDR2 FQGNSA. The V end lost 3 bases, the J end lost 5 bases, and 19 bases lay between the germline ends. The CDR3 consists of 16 residues. The sequence derives from a human donor. The sample was thymocytes. This sequence joins TRBV7-2 and TRBJ1-1; a weak D match, TRBD1 (6 bases). The CDR3 DNA reads as TGTGCCAGCAGCTTGATAATCGCGGGGGCAAGGACTGAAGCTTTCTTT. Protein product: CASSLIIAGARTEAFF. The full variable domain, in which reference TRBV7-2 and TRBJ1-1 provide the parts outside the CDR3, is GAGVSQSPSNKVTEKGKDVELRCDPISGHTALYWYRQSLGQGLEFLIYFQGNSAPDKSGLPSDRFSAERTGGSVSTLTIQRTQQEDSAVYLCASSLIIAGARTEAFFGQGTRLTVV.